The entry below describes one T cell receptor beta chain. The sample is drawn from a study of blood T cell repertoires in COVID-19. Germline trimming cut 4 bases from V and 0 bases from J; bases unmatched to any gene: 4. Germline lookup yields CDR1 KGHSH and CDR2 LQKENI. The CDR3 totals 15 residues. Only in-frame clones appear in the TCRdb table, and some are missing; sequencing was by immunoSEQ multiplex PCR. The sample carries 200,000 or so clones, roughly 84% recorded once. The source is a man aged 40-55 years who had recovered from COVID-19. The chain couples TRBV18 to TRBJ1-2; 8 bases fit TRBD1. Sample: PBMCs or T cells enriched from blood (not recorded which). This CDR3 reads CASSLGQGSNYGYTF. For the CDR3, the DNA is TGTGCCAGCTCACTCGGACAGGGCTCTAACTATGGCTACACCTTC.